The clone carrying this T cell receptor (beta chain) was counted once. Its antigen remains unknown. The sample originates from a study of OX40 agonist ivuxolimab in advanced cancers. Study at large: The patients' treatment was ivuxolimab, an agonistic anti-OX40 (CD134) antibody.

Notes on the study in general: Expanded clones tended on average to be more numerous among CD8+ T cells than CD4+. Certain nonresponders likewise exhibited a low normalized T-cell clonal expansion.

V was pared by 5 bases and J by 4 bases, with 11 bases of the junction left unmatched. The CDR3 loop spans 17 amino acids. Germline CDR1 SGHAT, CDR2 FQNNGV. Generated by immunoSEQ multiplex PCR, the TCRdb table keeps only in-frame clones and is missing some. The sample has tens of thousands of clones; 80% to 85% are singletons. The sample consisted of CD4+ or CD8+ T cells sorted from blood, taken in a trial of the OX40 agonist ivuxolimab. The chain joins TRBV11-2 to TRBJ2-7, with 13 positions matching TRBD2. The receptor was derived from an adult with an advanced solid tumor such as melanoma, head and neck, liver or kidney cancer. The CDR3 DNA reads TGTGCCAGCAGCCTCGGGACTAGCGGGACCTCCAGGTACGAGCAGTACTTC. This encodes CASSLGTSGTSRYEQYF.